This T cell receptor (beta chain) appears in the sequencing data of a study of T cell repertoires in cytomegalovirus infection. Study at large: Based on public TCR beta signatures, there were indications of CMV infection and of a matching HLA type. Study observations and caveats: Individuals carrying CMV plus the relevant HLA were identified by cumulative frequency of public TCR beta families. The ex vivo response was dominated by HLA-C-restricted CMV-specific TCR beta clonotypes.

TCRdb itself ran the reads through MiXCR, one entry per CDR3 protein. The data show about 260,000 distinct CDR3 sequences, roughly 13% seen once. Details on this clonotype: Its antigen remains unidentified.

The germline CDR1 and CDR2 sequences are SQVTM and ANQGSEA. This CDR3 has 13 residues. Trimming left V 6 bases short and J 0 bases short, with 12 bases between. The gene calls are TRBV29-1 and TRBJ2-7; D call uncertain. The TCR was taken from a human donor in good health (CMV status not recorded). Some clones in this sample may be carry-over from other donors' samples. Sequencing was carried out using PBMCs. The CDR3, as DNA: TGCAGCGTAGGCCCCGGATACTCCTACGAGCAGTACTTC. It codes for CSVGPGYSYEQYF.